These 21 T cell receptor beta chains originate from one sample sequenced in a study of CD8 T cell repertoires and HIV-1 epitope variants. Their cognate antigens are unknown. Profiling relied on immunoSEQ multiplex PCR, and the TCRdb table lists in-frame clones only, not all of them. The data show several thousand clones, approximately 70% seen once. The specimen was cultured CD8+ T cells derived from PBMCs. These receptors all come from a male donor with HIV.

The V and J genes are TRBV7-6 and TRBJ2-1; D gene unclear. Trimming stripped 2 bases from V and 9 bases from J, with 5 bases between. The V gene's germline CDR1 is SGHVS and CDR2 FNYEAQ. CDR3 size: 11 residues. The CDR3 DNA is TGTGCCAGCAGCTTATCTGGTGAGCAGTTCTTC. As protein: CASSLSGEQFF.

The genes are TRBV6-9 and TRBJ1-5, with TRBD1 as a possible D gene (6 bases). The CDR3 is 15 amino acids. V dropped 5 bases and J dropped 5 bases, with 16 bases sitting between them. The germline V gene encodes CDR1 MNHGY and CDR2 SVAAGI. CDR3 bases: TGTGCCAGCAGTGGGGGGCAGGGGATACATCAGCCCCAGCATTTT. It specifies CASSGGQGIHQPQHF.

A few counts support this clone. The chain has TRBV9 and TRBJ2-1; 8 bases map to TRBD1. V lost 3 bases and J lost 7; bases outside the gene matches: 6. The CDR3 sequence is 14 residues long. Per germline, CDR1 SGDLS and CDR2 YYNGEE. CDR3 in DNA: TGTGCCAGCAGCGCCAGGACAGGGAGAAATGAGCAGTTCTTC. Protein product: CASSARTGRNEQFF. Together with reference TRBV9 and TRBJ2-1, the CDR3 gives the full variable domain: DSGVTQTPKHLITATGQRVTLRCSPRSGDLSVYWYQQSLDQGLQFLIQYYNGEERAKGNILERFSAQQFPDLHSELNLSSLELGDSALYFCASSARTGRNEQFFGPGTRLTVL.

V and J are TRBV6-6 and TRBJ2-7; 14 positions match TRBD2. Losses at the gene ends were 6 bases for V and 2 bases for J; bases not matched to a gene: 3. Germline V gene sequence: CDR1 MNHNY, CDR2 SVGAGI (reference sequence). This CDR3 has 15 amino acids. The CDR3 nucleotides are TGTGCCAGCAGGGTGACTAGCGGGGGGGCCTACGAGCAGTACTTC. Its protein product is CASRVTSGGAYEQYF.

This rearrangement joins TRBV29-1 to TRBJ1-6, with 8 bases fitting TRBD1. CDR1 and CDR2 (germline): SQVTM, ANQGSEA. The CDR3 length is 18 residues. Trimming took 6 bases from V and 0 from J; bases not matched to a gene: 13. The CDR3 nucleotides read TGCAGCGTACGGACAGGGTGCTTTTCATGCTCCTATAATTCACCCCTCCACTTT. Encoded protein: CSVRTGCFSCSYNSPLHF.

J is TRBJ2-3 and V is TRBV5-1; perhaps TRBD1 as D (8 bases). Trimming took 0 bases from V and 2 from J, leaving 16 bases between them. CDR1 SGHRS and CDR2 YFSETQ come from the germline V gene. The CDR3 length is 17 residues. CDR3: CASSLDQGAGDTDTQYF. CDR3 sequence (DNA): TGCGCCAGCAGCTTGGACCAGGGGGCGGGAGACACAGATACGCAGTATTTT.

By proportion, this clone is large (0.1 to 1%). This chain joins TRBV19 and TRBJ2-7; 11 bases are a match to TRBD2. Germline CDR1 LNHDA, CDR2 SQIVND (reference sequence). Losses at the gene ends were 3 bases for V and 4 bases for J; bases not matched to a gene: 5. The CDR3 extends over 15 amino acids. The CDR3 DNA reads TGTGCCAGTAGTATCCGACTAGCGGGGATTTACGAGCAGTACTTC. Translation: CASSIRLAGIYEQYF.

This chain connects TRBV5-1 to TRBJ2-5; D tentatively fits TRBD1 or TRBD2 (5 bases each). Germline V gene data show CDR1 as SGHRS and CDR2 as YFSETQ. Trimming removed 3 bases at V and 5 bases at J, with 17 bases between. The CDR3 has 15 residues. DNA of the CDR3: TGCGCCAGCAGCTCCGGGACGACAAGACCGGAGACCCAGTACTTC. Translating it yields CASSSGTTRPETQYF.

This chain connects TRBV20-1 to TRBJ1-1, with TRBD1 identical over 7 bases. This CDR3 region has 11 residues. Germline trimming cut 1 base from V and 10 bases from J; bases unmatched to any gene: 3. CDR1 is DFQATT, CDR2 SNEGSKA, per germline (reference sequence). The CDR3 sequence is CSARVRTGAFF. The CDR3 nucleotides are TGCAGTGCTAGAGTCAGGACAGGAGCTTTCTTT.

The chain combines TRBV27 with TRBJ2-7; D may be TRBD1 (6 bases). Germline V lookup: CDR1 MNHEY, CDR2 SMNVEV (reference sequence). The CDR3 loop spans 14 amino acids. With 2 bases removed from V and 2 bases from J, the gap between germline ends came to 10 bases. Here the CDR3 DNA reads TGTGCCAGCAGTTTAGGAGGACAGACCTACGAGCAGTACTTC. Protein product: CASSLGGQTYEQYF.

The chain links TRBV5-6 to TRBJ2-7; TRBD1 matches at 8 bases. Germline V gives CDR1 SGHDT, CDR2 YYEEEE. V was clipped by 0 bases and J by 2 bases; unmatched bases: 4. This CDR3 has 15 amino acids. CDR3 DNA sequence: TGTGCCAGCAGCTTGGAGACAGGGGCAACCTACGAGCAGTACTTC. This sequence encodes CASSLETGATYEQYF.

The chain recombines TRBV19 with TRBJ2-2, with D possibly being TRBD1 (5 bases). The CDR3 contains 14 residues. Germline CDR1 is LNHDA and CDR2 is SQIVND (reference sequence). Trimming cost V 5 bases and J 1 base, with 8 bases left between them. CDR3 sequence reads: CASSLQENTGELFF. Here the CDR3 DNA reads TGTGCCAGTAGTTTACAGGAGAACACCGGGGAGCTGTTTTTT.

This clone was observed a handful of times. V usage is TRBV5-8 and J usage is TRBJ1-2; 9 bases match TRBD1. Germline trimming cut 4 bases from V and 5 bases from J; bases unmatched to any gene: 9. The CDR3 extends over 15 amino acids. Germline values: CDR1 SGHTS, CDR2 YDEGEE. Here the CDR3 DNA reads TGTGCCAGCAGCCTGGGACAGGGAATTCCTTATGGCTACACCTTC. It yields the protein CASSLGQGIPYGYTF.

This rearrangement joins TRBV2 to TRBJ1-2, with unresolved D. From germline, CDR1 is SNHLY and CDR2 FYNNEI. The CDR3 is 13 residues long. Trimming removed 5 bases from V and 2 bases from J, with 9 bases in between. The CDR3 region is CASSTLGNYGYTF. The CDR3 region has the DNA TGTGCCAGCAGTACCTTGGGAAACTATGGCTACACCTTC. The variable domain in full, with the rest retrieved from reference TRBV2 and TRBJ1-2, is EPEVTQTPSHQVTQMGQEVILRCVPISNHLYFYWYRQILGQKVEFLVSFYNNEISEKSEIFDDQFSVERPDGSNFTLKIRSTKLEDSAMYFCASSTLGNYGYTFGSGTRLTVV.

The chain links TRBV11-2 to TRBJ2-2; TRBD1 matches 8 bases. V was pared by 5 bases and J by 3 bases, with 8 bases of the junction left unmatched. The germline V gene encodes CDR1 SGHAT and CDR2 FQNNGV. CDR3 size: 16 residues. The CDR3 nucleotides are TGTGCCAGCAGCGCAGACAGGGGAAAATACACCGGGGAGCTGTTTTTT. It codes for CASSADRGKYTGELFF.

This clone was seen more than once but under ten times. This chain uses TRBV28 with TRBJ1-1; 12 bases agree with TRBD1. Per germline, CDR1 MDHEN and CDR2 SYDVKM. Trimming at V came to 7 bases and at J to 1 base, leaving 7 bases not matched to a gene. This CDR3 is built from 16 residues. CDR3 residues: CASIRPGQGANTEAFF. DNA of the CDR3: TGTGCCAGCATTAGGCCGGGACAGGGGGCGAACACTGAAGCTTTCTTT.

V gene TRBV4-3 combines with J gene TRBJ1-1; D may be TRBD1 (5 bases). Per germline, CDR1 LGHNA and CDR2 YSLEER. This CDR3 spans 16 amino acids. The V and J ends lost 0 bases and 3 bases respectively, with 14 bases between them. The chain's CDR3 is CASSQDSRGAHTEAFF. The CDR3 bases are TGCGCCAGCAGCCAAGATTCACGAGGGGCGCACACTGAAGCTTTCTTT.

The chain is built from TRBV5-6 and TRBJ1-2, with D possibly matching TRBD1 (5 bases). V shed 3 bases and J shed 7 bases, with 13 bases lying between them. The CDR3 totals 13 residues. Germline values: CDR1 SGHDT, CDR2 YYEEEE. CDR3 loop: CASSSGVGLGYTF. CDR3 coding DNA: TGTGCCAGCAGCTCCGGAGTGGGGCTTGGCTACACCTTC.

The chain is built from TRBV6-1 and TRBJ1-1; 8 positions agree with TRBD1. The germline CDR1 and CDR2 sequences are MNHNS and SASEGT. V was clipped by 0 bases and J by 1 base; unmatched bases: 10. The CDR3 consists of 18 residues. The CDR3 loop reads CASSEALRTGKSNTEAFF. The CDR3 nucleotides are TGTGCCAGCAGTGAAGCGCTTCGGACAGGGAAGTCGAACACTGAAGCTTTCTTT.

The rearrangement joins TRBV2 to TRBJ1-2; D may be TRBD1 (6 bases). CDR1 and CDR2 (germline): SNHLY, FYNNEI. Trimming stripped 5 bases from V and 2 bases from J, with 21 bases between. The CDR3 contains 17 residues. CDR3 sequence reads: CASSPFETGEENYGYTF. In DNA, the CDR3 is TGTGCCAGCAGTCCTTTTGAGACAGGAGAAGAGAACTATGGCTACACCTTC.

CDR3 coding DNA: TGTGCCAGCAGTTTAATAGCGAGCTCCTACGAGCAGTACTTC. This codes for CASSLIASSYEQYF. This chain connects TRBV28 to TRBJ2-7, with D possibly being TRBD2 (5 bases). Germline V gene sequence: CDR1 MDHEN, CDR2 SYDVKM. CDR3 length equals 14 residues. V lost 2 bases, J lost 0 bases, and 8 bases lay in between.